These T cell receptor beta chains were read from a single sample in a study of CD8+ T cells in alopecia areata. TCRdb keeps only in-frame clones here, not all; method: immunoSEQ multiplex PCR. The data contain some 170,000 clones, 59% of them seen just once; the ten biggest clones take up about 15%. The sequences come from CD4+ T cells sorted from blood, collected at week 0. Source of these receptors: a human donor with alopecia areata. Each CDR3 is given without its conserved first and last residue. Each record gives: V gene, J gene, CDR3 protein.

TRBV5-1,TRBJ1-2,ASSWTGLDYGYT
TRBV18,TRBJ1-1,ASSPRENTEAF
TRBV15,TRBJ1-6,ATGSGIKDSPLH
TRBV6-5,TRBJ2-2,ASSREGTGELF
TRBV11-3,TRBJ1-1,ASSLVPGTEAF
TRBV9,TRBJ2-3,ASSVGTGISTDTQY
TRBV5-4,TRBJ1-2,ASSPGTEPGYT
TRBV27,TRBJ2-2,ASSLVGQGTTGELF
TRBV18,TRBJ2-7,ASSPPLGERGGAYEQY
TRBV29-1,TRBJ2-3,SVALLTDTQY
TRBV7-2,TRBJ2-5,ASSAGGGQETQY
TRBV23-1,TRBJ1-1,ASSLRRTGQGPEAF
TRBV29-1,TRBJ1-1,SVEERVNTEAF
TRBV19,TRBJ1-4,AVNRDRDDEKLF
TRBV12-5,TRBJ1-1,ASGQGGQNTEAF
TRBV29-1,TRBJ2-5,SVRGARSGETQY
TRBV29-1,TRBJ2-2,SVGQGGYTGELF
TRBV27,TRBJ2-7,ASSSPGQGGYEQY
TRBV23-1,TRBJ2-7,ASRSNQGGEQY
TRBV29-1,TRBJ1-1,SVHRQGSNTEAF
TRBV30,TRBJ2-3,AWSVVGPRHTQY
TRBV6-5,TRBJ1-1,ASNPTKVGTEAF
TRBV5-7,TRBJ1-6,ASSFSTLH
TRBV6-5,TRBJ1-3,ASSLGRSSGNTIY
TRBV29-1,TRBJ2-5,SVAPGTGVGETQY
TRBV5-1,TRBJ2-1,ASSETPTDEQF
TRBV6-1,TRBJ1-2,ASSPYRDHYT
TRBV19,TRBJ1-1,ASEGGAEAF
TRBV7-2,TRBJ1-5,ASSLVDRGRGQPQH
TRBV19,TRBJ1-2,ASSIDRTLGYT
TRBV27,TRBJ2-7,ASSLTGYEQY
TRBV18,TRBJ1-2,ASSPDRRSYGYT
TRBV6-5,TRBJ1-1,ATRRGLNTEAF
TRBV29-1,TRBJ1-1,SVREIYTEAF
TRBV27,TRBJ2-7,ASSSNGPYEQY
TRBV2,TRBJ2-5,ASSDGQAETQY
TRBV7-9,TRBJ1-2,ATTPTRSGGYT
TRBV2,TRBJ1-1,ASTWAASTEAF
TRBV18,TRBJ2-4,ASSPLTAGSGIQY
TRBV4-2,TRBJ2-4,ASSHGGASAKNIQY
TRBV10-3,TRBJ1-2,AISDGDRGSNGYT
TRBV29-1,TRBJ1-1,SVGGRSSFRAF
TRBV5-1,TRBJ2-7,ASSLESGSYEQY
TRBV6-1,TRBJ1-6,ASSEAAGGALGNSPLH
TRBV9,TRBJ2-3,ASSVPQGAQY
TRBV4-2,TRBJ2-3,ASSQDDKRPRKTQY
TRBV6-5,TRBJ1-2,ASSRDPSYGYT
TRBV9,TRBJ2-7,ASSASGQGTYEQY
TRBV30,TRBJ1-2,AWLGQRAGYT
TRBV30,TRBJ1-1,AWSRTVNTEAF
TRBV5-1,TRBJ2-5,ASRDQAGGFETQY
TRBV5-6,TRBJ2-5,ATGLRETQY
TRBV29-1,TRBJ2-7,SAEGAELAGDAYEQY
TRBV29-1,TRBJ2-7,SVATGQGVGEQY